Listed below are T cell receptor beta chains from one sample, sequenced in a study of identical twins. Using its own MiXCR run on the 5' RACE reads, TCRdb lists one record per CDR3 protein. The profile shows around 1.7 million distinct CDR3 sequences, under 35% of them singletons. The specimen sequenced was cord blood. These receptors were taken from a newborn girl in good health. The CDR3 runs from the conserved cysteine through the conserved F or W. D genes are given only for firm matches. The size entry is marked missing in some rows and otherwise reads once, few, many or a size class.

abundance,v_gene,d_gene,j_gene,CDR3aa,CDR3nt
few,TRBV13,.,TRBJ2-1,CASSPRPRLVTEQFF,TGTGCCAGCAGCCCTCGGCCCCGACTAGTCACTGAGCAGTTCTTC
.,TRBV10-3,.,TRBJ1-1,CAISVRMNTEAFF,TGTGCCATCAGTGTGCGGATGAACACTGAAGCTTTCTTT
.,TRBV14,TRBD1,TRBJ1-1,CASSPGQGARTEAFF,TGTGCCAGCAGCCCTGGACAGGGGGCGAGGACTGAAGCTTTCTTT
few,TRBV5-1,.,TRBJ2-5,CASSLLTSPQETQYF,TGCGCCAGCTCGTTATTGACTAGTCCCCAAGAGACCCAGTACTTC
.,TRBV5-1,.,TRBJ2-3,CASRSPSGAGTDTQYF,TGCGCCAGCAGATCCCCTTCGGGCGCTGGCACAGATACGCAGTATTTT
few,TRBV13,.,TRBJ1-2,CASSPTGGPLGYTF,TGTGCCAGCAGCCCCACGGGGGGGCCTTTGGGCTACACCTTC
.,TRBV6-1,.,TRBJ1-1,CASSEQGWGIAEAFF,TGTGCCAGCAGTGAACAGGGATGGGGAATTGCTGAAGCTTTCTTT
.,TRBV25-1,.,TRBJ2-1,CASSELEGSSYNEQFF,TGTGCCAGCAGTGAATTGGAGGGGAGCTCCTACAATGAGCAGTTCTTC
.,TRBV24-1,.,TRBJ2-5,CATSDGGRVQETQYF,TGTGCCACCAGTGATGGTGGACGGGTACAAGAGACCCAGTACTTC
.,TRBV11-2,.,TRBJ1-2,CASSFDYDYGYTF,TGTGCCAGTAGCTTCGACTATGACTATGGCTACACCTTC
many,TRBV3-1,TRBD2,TRBJ2-1,CASSQDKSLAGTYNEQFF,TGTGCCAGCAGCCAAGATAAAAGCCTAGCGGGAACCTACAATGAGCAGTTCTTC
.,TRBV10-3,TRBD1,TRBJ2-1,CAISPDRAAPYSYNEQFF,TGTGCCATCAGCCCGGACAGGGCAGCCCCCTACTCCTACAATGAGCAGTTCTTC
.,TRBV5-1,.,TRBJ2-6,CASSLQTYSGANVLTF,TGCGCCAGCAGCTTGCAAACTTACTCTGGGGCCAACGTCCTGACTTTC
few,TRBV7-2,TRBD2,TRBJ2-7,CASSWYSGGDNYEQYF,TGTGCCAGCAGCTGGTATAGCGGGGGGGACAACTACGAGCAGTACTTC
.,TRBV21-1,.,TRBJ2-4,CASSKKKDRAKNIQYF,TGTGCCAGCAGCAAAAAAAAAGACAGGGCCAAAAACATTCAGTACTTC
.,TRBV12-3/TRBV12-4,.,TRBJ1-2,CASSLPGWYGYTF,TGTGCCAGCAGTTTACCAGGGTGGTATGGCTACACCTTC
.,TRBV27,TRBD1,TRBJ1-4,CASRPGQVFEKLFF,TGTGCCAGCAGGCCGGGACAGGTTTTTGAAAAACTGTTTTTT
.,TRBV20-1,TRBD1,TRBJ1-6,CSASQGRSYNSPLHF,TGCAGTGCTTCACAGGGGCGGTCCTATAATTCACCCCTCCACTTT